These T cell receptor beta chains were read from a single sample in a study of blood T cell repertoires in COVID-19. Clones were sequenced by immunoSEQ multiplex PCR, and TCRdb holds only the in-frame ones, with some missing. The table lists tens of thousands of clones, about 90% of them singletons. Sequences were obtained from peripheral blood. The receptors stem from a human donor in a cohort sampled during active COVID-19. Both conserved end residues are part of each CDR3. Each record gives: clone size, CDR3 length, D gene, V gene, J gene, CDR3 protein, CDR3 DNA. A D gene is named only where the DNA matches it firmly. Clone size is given for some rows only: seen once, a few or many times, or a class if the clone is expanded.

once	14	.	TRBV5-6	TRBJ2-1	CASSLRGPYNEQFF	TGTGCCAGCAGCTTGAGAGGGCCCTACAATGAGCAGTTCTTC
once	15	.	TRBV5-1	TRBJ2-3	CASSLERPSTDTQYF	TGCGCCAGCAGCTTGGAGCGACCTAGCACAGATACGCAGTATTTT
.	15	.	TRBV6-6	TRBJ1-5	CASSYSTQSNQPQHF	TGTGCCAGCAGTTACTCCACACAAAGCAATCAGCCCCAGCATTTT
.	17	.	TRBV2	TRBJ1-4	CASSEGQFPATNEKLFF	TGTGCCAGCAGTGAAGGACAGTTCCCCGCAACTAATGAAAAACTGTTTTTT
once	15	TRBD1	TRBV27	TRBJ1-1	CASSPYRGLNTEAFF	TGTGCCAGCAGTCCGTACAGGGGCTTGAACACTGAAGCTTTCTTT
once	16	TRBD1	TRBV7-6	TRBJ1-6	CASSAYQGANFSPLHF	TGTGCCAGCAGCGCATATCAGGGGGCCAACTTTTCACCCCTCCACTTT
once	14	TRBD2	TRBV19	TRBJ2-6	CASMGRAGANVLTF	TGTGCCAGTATGGGGAGGGCTGGGGCCAACGTCCTGACTTTC
.	14	.	TRBV4-1	TRBJ2-2	CASSQGGAGGELFF	TGCGCCAGCAGCCAAGGCGGGGCGGGCGGGGAGCTGTTTTTT
.	15	.	TRBV12-2	TRBJ1-1	CASRQRKEVNTEAFF	TGTGCAAGTCGACAAAGGAAAGAGGTGAACACTGAAGCTTTCTTT
.	16	TRBD1	TRBV5-6	TRBJ1-2	CASSSWGTGPNYGYTF	TGTGCCAGCAGCTCGTGGGGGACAGGGCCCAACTATGGCTACACCTTC
.	15	TRBD1	TRBV2	TRBJ2-5	CASSIDRGLGETQYF	TGTGCCAGCAGCATTGACAGGGGGCTGGGAGAGACCCAGTACTTC
few	15	.	TRBV7-9	TRBJ1-1	CASSSSGGGYTEAFF	TGTGCCAGCAGCTCCTCGGGGGGAGGGTACACTGAAGCTTTCTTT
.	16	.	TRBV5-1	TRBJ1-1	CASSERDRAIGSEAFF	TGCGCCAGCAGCGAGCGGGATCGGGCTATTGGCTCTGAAGCTTTCTTT
once	14	TRBD1	TRBV6-5	TRBJ1-5	CASRKEGAWQPQHF	TGTGCCAGCAGGAAGGAGGGGGCTTGGCAGCCCCAGCATTTT
once	15	.	TRBV5-1	TRBJ1-4	CASSLAGGSNEKLFF	TGCGCCAGCAGCTTGGCCGGGGGTAGTAATGAAAAACTGTTTTTT
.	12	.	TRBV28	TRBJ1-4	CASNRAGEKLFF	TGTGCCAGCAACAGGGCGGGTGAAAAACTGTTTTTT
.	13	.	TRBV2	TRBJ2-1	CASSLGLLNEQFF	TGTGCCAGTTCCCTGGGGCTACTGAATGAGCAGTTCTTC
.	17	TRBD2	TRBV9	TRBJ2-2	CASSVSSGSLPTGELFF	TGTGCCAGCAGCGTATCTAGCGGGAGTTTACCCACCGGGGAGCTGTTTTTT
once	13	.	TRBV5-5	TRBJ2-1	CASSLAVEGEQFF	TGTGCCAGCAGCTTGGCCGTAGAGGGTGAGCAGTTCTTC
.	20	TRBD2	TRBV6-2/TRBV6-3	TRBJ2-1	CASSFPLGSGGVSSYNEQFF	TGTGCCAGCAGTTTCCCCCTGGGTAGCGGGGGGGTTAGCTCCTACAATGAGCAGTTCTTC
.	11	.	TRBV12-3/TRBV12-4	TRBJ2-1	CASSLLNEQFF	TGTGCCAGCAGCTTACTCAATGAGCAGTTCTTC
.	12	TRBD1	TRBV29-1	TRBJ1-4	CSVEDRAEKLFF	TGCAGCGTTGAGGACAGGGCTGAAAAACTGTTTTTT
.	14	TRBD1	TRBV6-5	TRBJ2-7	CASTIGQGGYEQYF	TGTGCCAGCACTATTGGACAGGGTGGGTACGAGCAGTACTTC
once	12	.	TRBV12-3/TRBV12-4	TRBJ2-1	CASSSSVRAEFF	TGTGCCAGCAGTTCCTCGGTTCGAGCGGAGTTCTTC
.	16	.	TRBV7-2	TRBJ2-1	CASSLSVGESYNEQFF	TGTGCCAGCAGCCTGTCGGTCGGAGAATCCTACAATGAGCAGTTCTTC
.	13	.	TRBV6-6	TRBJ1-2	CASSSRGSYGYTF	TGTGCCAGCAGTAGTAGGGGGAGCTATGGCTACACCTTC
once	13	.	TRBV2	TRBJ2-6	CASSVEVTNVLTF	TGTGCCAGCAGTGTCGAGGTCACCAACGTCCTGACTTTC
few	13	TRBD1	TRBV7-9	TRBJ2-1	CASSLRTGGEQFF	TGTGCCAGCAGCTTACGGACAGGGGGTGAGCAGTTCTTC
.	16	.	TRBV28	TRBJ2-7	CASSLYPGASSYEQYF	TGTGCCAGCAGTTTATACCCAGGGGCCAGCTCCTACGAGCAGTACTTC
.	13	.	TRBV11-1	TRBJ1-6	CASSSRENSPLHF	TGTGCCAGCAGCTCCAGGGAAAACTCACCCCTCCACTTT
.	18	TRBD2	TRBV9	TRBJ2-2	CASSVAVLLAGEVGELFF	TGTGCCAGCAGCGTAGCGGTACTACTAGCGGGAGAGGTCGGGGAGCTGTTTTTT
.	14	.	TRBV3-1/TRBV3-2	TRBJ2-5	CASSQFTGQETQYF	TGTGCCAGCAGCCAATTCACAGGACAAGAGACCCAGTACTTC
.	15	.	TRBV27	TRBJ2-7	CASRRPKSSSYEQYF	TGTGCCAGCAGGAGGCCGAAATCATCCTCCTACGAGCAGTACTTC
.	18	TRBD2	TRBV5-1	TRBJ2-3	CASSPDPLAGGRTDTQYF	TGCGCCAGCAGCCCCGATCCCTTAGCGGGAGGGCGCACAGATACGCAGTATTTT
.	14	.	TRBV5-8	TRBJ1-6	CASSIEGGYSPLHF	TGTGCCAGCAGCATCGAGGGGGGGTATTCACCCCTCCACTTT
.	14	.	TRBV7-2	TRBJ2-1	CATSRDSASNEQFF	TGTGCCACCTCTAGAGATAGCGCGAGCAATGAGCAGTTCTTC
.	15	.	TRBV28	TRBJ2-7	CASSLVVRGMYEQYF	TGTGCCAGCAGTTTGGTTGTCAGGGGTATGTACGAGCAGTACTTC
.	15	.	TRBV4-2	TRBJ2-3	CASSQESGYTDTQYF	TGTGCCAGCAGCCAAGAAAGCGGATACACAGATACGCAGTATTTT
.	14	.	TRBV5-5	TRBJ1-2	CASSPRVGNYGYTF	TGTGCCAGCAGCCCCAGGGTCGGTAACTATGGCTACACCTTC
.	16	TRBD2	TRBV3-1/TRBV3-2	TRBJ2-3	CASSLSGGALIDTQYF	TGTGCCAGCAGCCTTAGCGGGGGGGCCCTAATTGATACGCAGTATTTT
.	18	TRBD1	TRBV4-1	TRBJ1-2	CASSRSDRGPIVSYGYTF	TGCGCCAGCAGCCGCAGCGACAGGGGGCCCATCGTTTCCTATGGCTACACCTTC
.	14	TRBD1	TRBV6-1	TRBJ1-5	CASSQDRGDGPQHF	TGTGCCAGCAGCCAGGACAGGGGCGACGGGCCCCAGCATTTT
.	14	.	TRBV19	TRBJ2-1	CASNEPRGDNEQFF	TGTGCCAGCAACGAACCCAGGGGGGACAATGAGCAGTTCTTC
.	14	.	TRBV3-1/TRBV3-2	TRBJ2-7	CASSPDRNSYEQYF	TGTGCCAGCAGCCCCGACAGAAACTCCTACGAGCAGTACTTC
.	14	.	TRBV4-1	TRBJ2-5	CASSQDSSQETQYF	TGCGCCAGCAGCCAAGATTCCAGCCAAGAGACCCAGTACTTC
.	17	TRBD2	TRBV15	TRBJ2-7	CATSREVTGGSWVEQYF	TGTGCCACCAGCAGAGAGGTAACGGGAGGTTCTTGGGTCGAGCAGTACTTC
.	17	TRBD2	TRBV5-1	TRBJ2-1	CASSPRLAGAVYNEQFF	TGCGCCAGCAGCCCGAGGCTTGCGGGAGCGGTTTATAATGAGCAGTTCTTC
.	13	.	TRBV29-1	TRBJ2-5	CSAGGQYKETQYF	TGCAGCGCCGGTGGACAGTACAAAGAGACCCAGTACTTC
once	11	.	TRBV7-2	TRBJ2-7	CASSSFYEQYF	TGTGCCAGCAGCTCGTTCTACGAGCAGTACTTC